The next 22 T cell receptor beta chains were all read from a single sample in a study of T cell repertoires in cytomegalovirus infection. What these receptors recognize is not known. TCRdb re-called the reads through MiXCR, storing one row per CDR3 protein. The sample yields approximately 100,000 distinct CDR3 sequences, about 30% seen once. This specimen consisted of CD8+ T cells from cultured PBMCs, obtained from culture after CMV antigen stimulation. Source of these receptors: a human donor in good health (CMV status not recorded). Some clones in this sample may be carry-over from other donors' samples.

The CDR3 spells CASSLAASSYNEQFF. Written as DNA, the CDR3 is TGTGCCAGCAGTTTGGCGGCTAGCTCCTACAATGAGCAGTTCTTC. V usage is TRBV27 and J usage is TRBJ2-1; D call uncertain. Between the trimmed V and J ends, which lost 3 bases and 0 bases, there was a span of 9 bases. This CDR3 comprises 15 residues. Germline-derived CDR1 and CDR2 are MNHEY and SMNVEV (reference sequence).

This chain connects TRBV12-3 or TRBV12-4 to TRBJ1-1; the D is unclear. The CDR3 runs 12 residues. V lost 1 base and J 11 bases, leaving 11 bases between the germline ends. In DNA form, the CDR3 reads TGTGCCAGCAGTTTAGAGGTGGGGTCGGCTTTCTTT. It codes for CASSLEVGSAFF.

The sample holds a few counts of this clonotype. The chain recombines TRBV9 with TRBJ2-3, with 8 bases aligning to TRBD2. J was trimmed by 4 bases and V by 4 bases; bases with no gene match: 8. This CDR3 has 15 amino acids. Germline CDR1 is SGDLS and CDR2 is YYNGEE. The CDR3: CASSRGGRSADTQYF. In DNA form, the CDR3 reads TGTGCCAGCAGCAGGGGCGGGAGGTCGGCAGATACGCAGTATTTT.

By its share, this clonotype is medium-sized. The chain links TRBV27 to TRBJ2-3, with TRBD2 as a possible D gene (5 bases). The V and J ends lost 3 bases and 5 bases respectively, with 15 bases between them. The CDR3 has 15 amino acids. Per the germline V gene, CDR1 is MNHEY and CDR2 is SMNVEV (reference sequence). The DNA for the CDR3 is TGTGCCAGCAGTTTTTTGGGCAGCCGGGGAGATACGCAGTATTTT. Protein product: CASSFLGSRGDTQYF.

In the case of this clonotype: The final CDR3 position lacks the conserved phenylalanine or tryptophan, pointing to a likely read error. This chain uses TRBV9 with TRBJ2-5; D perhaps matches TRBD2 (5 bases). Trimming removed 1 base at V and 0 bases at J, with 13 bases between. The CDR3 length is 16 residues. Per germline, CDR1 SGDLS and CDR2 YYNGEE. The CDR3 region has the DNA TGTGCCAGCAGCGTACCTCGGAGCGGTAACCAAGAGACCCAGTACATC. It specifies CASSVPRSGNQETQYI.

The CDR3 is CASSLRQGAYDGYTF. CDR3 sequence (DNA): TGTGCCAGCAGCCTAAGACAGGGGGCCTACGATGGCTACACCTTC. V usage is TRBV5-5 and J usage is TRBJ1-2, with 10 nucleotides matching TRBD1. Trimming took 4 bases from V and 6 from J; bases not matched to a gene: 9. The CDR3 totals 15 residues. The germline V gene has CDR1 SGHKS and CDR2 YYEKEE (reference sequence). Based on the CDR3 plus reference TRBV5-5 and TRBJ1-2, the full variable domain is DAGVTQSPTHLIKTRGQQVTLRCSPISGHKSVSWYQQVLGQGPQFIFQYYEKEERGRGNFPDRFSARQFPNYSSELNVNALLLGDSALYLCASSLRQGAYDGYTFGSGTRLTVV.

This clonotype was detected a few times. The chain joins TRBV7-3 to TRBJ2-1; D perhaps matches TRBD2 (7 bases). The CDR3 is 15 residues long. The germline V gene encodes CDR1 SGHTA and CDR2 FQGTGA. Trimming stripped 5 bases from V and 3 bases from J, with 14 bases between. In nucleotides, the CDR3 is TGTGCCAGCAGCGCGTGGGGGGGGCTCTACAATGAGCAGTTCTTC. Translating it yields CASSAWGGLYNEQFF.

This clonotype was seen only a few times. The V and J genes are TRBV27 and TRBJ2-3; 7 bases are shared with TRBD2. The germline V gene encodes CDR1 MNHEY and CDR2 SMNVEV (reference sequence). The CDR3 consists of 15 residues. The V gene end was trimmed by 5 bases and the J gene end by 1 base; junction bases not matched to a gene: 6. CDR3 protein: CASSGGRVGTDTQYF. DNA of the CDR3: TGTGCCAGCAGTGGTGGGAGGGTGGGCACAGATACGCAGTATTTT.

In its sample, this clonotype was seen a few times. The rearrangement links TRBV27 to TRBJ2-3; possible D gene TRBD2, 6 bases. This CDR3 contains 14 residues. Germline V gene lookup returns CDR1 MNHEY and CDR2 SMNVEV (reference sequence). Trimming cost V 8 bases and J 1 base, with 13 bases left between them. CDR3 nucleotides: TGTGCCAGCTCAGGGACTTCAGGCACAGATACGCAGTATTTT. Translation: CASSGTSGTDTQYF.

This clonotype was picked up many times. V gene TRBV4-2 combines with J gene TRBJ2-5; 10 positions agree with TRBD2. CDR1 and CDR2 (germline): LGHNA, YNFKEQ. This CDR3 has 14 residues. V trimming: 4 bases; J trimming: 5 bases; junction bases outside the gene matches: 4. CDR3 in amino acids: CASSLAGGWETQYF. The CDR3 coding sequence is TGTGCCAGCAGCCTAGCGGGGGGATGGGAGACCCAGTACTTC.

The V and J genes are TRBV24-1 and TRBJ2-3; 8 bases map to TRBD2. Germline assignment: CDR1 KGHDR and CDR2 SFDVKD. V was pared by 2 bases and J by 4 bases, with 10 bases of the junction left unmatched. The CDR3 consists of 17 residues. The CDR3 reads CATSDYETSAEADTQYF. The DNA for the CDR3 is TGTGCCACCAGTGATTATGAGACTAGCGCAGAAGCAGATACGCAGTATTTT.

This clonotype was recorded at least ten times. The chain couples TRBV7-8 to TRBJ1-2; tentatively, D is TRBD1 (5 bases). With 5 bases removed from V and 4 bases from J, the gap between germline ends came to 20 bases. This CDR3 region has 16 residues. The germline V gene has CDR1 SGHVS and CDR2 FQNEAQ. The CDR3 DNA reads TGTGCCAGCAGCCCGGGGCCGGGGTCCGGGGGCTATGGCTACACCTTC. This translates into CASSPGPGSGGYGYTF.

V gene TRBV7-3 combines with J gene TRBJ2-2; 8 bases agree with TRBD2. Per the germline V gene, CDR1 is SGHTA and CDR2 is FQGTGA. V shed 5 bases, J shed 0 bases, and the junction held 8 bases outside the gene matches. CDR3 size: 17 residues. The CDR3 sequence is CASSPGGAFSNTGELFF. DNA of the CDR3: TGTGCCAGCAGCCCCGGGGGGGCCTTTTCGAACACCGGGGAGCTGTTTTTT.

The chain is built from TRBV27 and TRBJ1-2, with TRBD1 matching over 11 bases. The CDR3 loop spans 16 amino acids. Losses at the gene ends were 5 bases for V and 6 bases for J; bases not matched to a gene: 11. Germline loops: CDR1 MNHEY, CDR2 SMNVEV (reference sequence). The CDR3 DNA reads as TGTGCCAGCAGTCCACTGGGACAGGGGGTTTTGGATGGCTACACCTTC. Its translation: CASSPLGQGVLDGYTF.

There are a few counts of this clonotype. V gene TRBV24-1 combines with J gene TRBJ1-2; D is undetermined. The CDR3 covers 14 residues. With 2 bases removed from V and 8 bases from J, the gap between germline ends came to 14 bases. The germline V gene encodes CDR1 KGHDR and CDR2 SFDVKD. In DNA form, the CDR3 reads TGTGCCACCAGTGATTCCAGGAAGCTCCGGGGCTACACCTTC. Its protein is CATSDSRKLRGYTF.

The chain recombines TRBV7-6 with TRBJ2-7; 7 bases are shared with TRBD1. Germline values: CDR1 SGHVS, CDR2 FNYEAQ. Trimming cost V 6 bases and J 6 bases; bases outside gene matches: 8. This CDR3 has 13 residues. The CDR3 sequence: CASSFNRGSEQYF. Written as DNA, the CDR3 is TGTGCCAGCAGTTTCAACAGGGGAAGCGAGCAGTACTTC.

V is TRBV27 and J is TRBJ1-2, with a weak D call TRBD1 (5 bases). The ends were cut back, 8 bases at V and 5 bases at J, with 18 bases in the middle. Germline CDR1 is MNHEY and CDR2 is SMNVEV (reference sequence). The CDR3 length is 14 residues. The CDR3 coding sequence is TGTGCCAGCTCAACCCCCGGGGGTTGGTATGGCTACACCTTC. Protein product: CASSTPGGWYGYTF.

This clonotype appeared a few times. CDR3 DNA: TGCGCCAGCAGCCAGACAGGAGCCTATGGCTACACCTTC. Its translation: CASSQTGAYGYTF. This rearrangement joins TRBV4-1 to TRBJ1-2, with D maybe TRBD1 (6 bases). Per germline, CDR1 MGHRA and CDR2 YSYEKL. Trimming cost V 3 bases and J 4 bases, with 9 bases left between them. The CDR3 spans 13 residues.

The chain uses TRBV12-5 and TRBJ2-5; 7 nucleotides align to TRBD2. V gave up 1 base and J gave up 4 bases; unmatched junction bases: 3. Looked up from germline, CDR1 is LGHNT and CDR2 is FRNRAP. There are 14 residues in the CDR3. For the CDR3, the DNA is TGTGCTAGTGGTTTGGGGACGGGAGGAGAGACCCAGTACTTC. Amino acids: CASGLGTGGETQYF.

This chain connects TRBV29-1 to TRBJ1-2, with D unresolved. V lost 4 bases and J 3 bases, leaving 9 bases between the germline ends. The CDR3 has 12 amino acids. Looked up from germline, CDR1 is SQVTM and CDR2 is ANQGSEA. CDR3 protein: CSVGIDDYGYTF. CDR3 sequence (DNA): TGCAGCGTTGGCATCGACGACTATGGCTACACCTTC.

This rearrangement joins TRBV25-1 to TRBJ2-1, with 9 bases identical to TRBD2. The trim removed 6 bases at V and 2 bases at J, leaving 5 bases unmatched. Germline V CDR1 and CDR2: MGHDK, SYGVNS. The CDR3 is 15 amino acids. CDR3: CASSFAGGTYNEQFF. The CDR3 DNA follows: TGTGCCAGCAGCTTTGCGGGGGGGACCTACAATGAGCAGTTCTTC.

This clonotype was detected ten times or more. The J gene is TRBJ2-1, the V gene TRBV7-6; a weak D match, TRBD2 (8 bases). Germline V gene data show CDR1 as SGHVS and CDR2 as FNYEAQ. The germline V and J ends were trimmed by 5 bases and 10 bases, with 18 bases remaining between them. This CDR3 contains 14 residues. CDR3 in amino acids: CASSAGTRGLEQFF. The CDR3 DNA reads as TGTGCCAGCAGCGCCGGGACTAGGGGGCTAGAGCAGTTCTTC.